The present TCR beta chain was sequenced within a study of blood T cell repertoires in COVID-19. This CDR3 has 14 residues. V lost 0 bases, J lost 8 bases, and 13 bases lay in between. Germline lookup yields CDR1 LGHNA and CDR2 YNFKEQ. The method was immunoSEQ multiplex PCR; TCRdb's version includes in-frame clones alone and lacks a portion of them. The sample has 90,000 or so clones; about 82% are singletons. This chain links TRBV4-2 with TRBJ1-2, with D possibly TRBD1 on 6 matching bases. This sequence was found in a man aged 45-60 years with active COVID-19. Material: peripheral blood. The CDR3: CASSQDTGIGGYTF. For the CDR3, the DNA is TGTGCCAGCAGCCAAGACACAGGGATAGGCGGCTACACCTTC.